This entry concerns a single T cell receptor (beta chain). The sample originates from a study of T cells in tuberculosis. Study-level results: The stringent gate may have excluded weak CD1B-GMM tetramer binders.

Chain pairing is unknown; alpha and beta were sequenced separately. This table comes from immunoSEQ multiplex PCR, and its TCRdb copy is limited to in-frame clones, with some not included. Here the sample spans 85,000 to 90,000 clones, more than 75% being singletons. Thawed, overnight-rested PBMC were stained with GMM-loaded CD1B tetramer, viability dye and anti-CD3, then sorted. C32 glucose monomycolate from Rhodococcus equi was loaded onto the CD1B tetramers. Tetramer-sorted PBMC had been CD14 monocyte-depleted before freezing. Tetramer-negative cells, around 100,000 per donor, were also sorted. The CDR3 has 15 amino acids. V lost 6 bases to trimming and J lost 2 bases, with 13 bases between them. CDR1 is MNHNS and CDR2 is SASEGT in the germline V gene.

V is TRBV6-1 and J is TRBJ1-4; weak D call: TRBD1 (5 bases). The TCR comes from an adult woman with latent tuberculosis. The sample was CD1b-GMM tetramer-negative cells sorted from PBMCs. The CDR3 DNA follows: TGTGCCAGCAGCCTCGGGGGGGACACTAATGAAAAACTGTTTTTT. This sequence encodes CASSLGGDTNEKLFF.